These 21 T cell receptor beta chains share one sample of origin, sequenced in a study of T cell changes during pregnancy in multiple sclerosis. Method: immunoSEQ multiplex PCR; TCRdb's copy keeps in-frame clones and lacks some. There are about 80,000 clones in the sample; around nine tenths occur only once, and around 0.2% lies in the top ten. The source material was CD4+ T cells from peripheral blood mononuclear cells, sampled before pregnancy. The receptors shown here come from a female donor with multiple sclerosis, enrolled in a pregnancy study.

The chain joins TRBV30 to TRBJ2-3, with 12 positions matching TRBD2. Germline V lookup: CDR1 GTSNPN, CDR2 SVGIG (reference sequence). V shed 3 bases, J shed 1 base, and the junction held 8 bases outside the gene matches. The CDR3 runs 17 residues. CDR3 nucleotides: TGTGCCTGGAGCCTCCCTCGGACTAGCGGGGGCACAGATACGCAGTATTTT. Its protein is CAWSLPRTSGGTDTQYF.

Concerning this clone: Relative to the germline gene, one junction end is altered; a read error may explain this. This rearrangement joins TRBV2 to TRBJ2-1, with 10 bases identical to TRBD2. CDR1 and CDR2 (germline): SNHLY, FYNNEI. This CDR3 is 11 amino acids long. CDR3 in amino acids: CASKTSGEEVF. CDR3 in DNA: TGTGCCAGCAAAACTAGCGGGGAAGAGGTCTTC. Combining the CDR3 with reference TRBV2 and TRBJ2-1 gives the whole variable domain EPEVTQTPSHQVTQMGQEVILRCVPISNHLYFYWYRQILGQKVEFLVSFYNNEISEKSEIFDDQFSVERPDGSNFTLKIRSTKLEDSAMYFCASKTSGEEVFGPGTRLTVL.

This rearrangement joins TRBV15 to TRBJ1-1; possible D gene TRBD1, 5 bases. The CDR3 sequence is 15 residues long. CDR1 and CDR2 from the germline V gene are LNHNV and YYDKDF (reference sequence). Between the trimmed V and J ends, which lost 0 bases and 1 base, there was a span of 9 bases. The CDR3 region has the DNA TGTGCCACCAGCAGAGAGGGGACTCGGAACACTGAAGCTTTCTTT. Its protein is CATSREGTRNTEAFF.

The rearrangement joins TRBV5-5 to TRBJ2-1, with 9 bases fitting TRBD2. Germline assignment: CDR1 SGHKS and CDR2 YYEKEE (reference sequence). Trimming took 0 bases from V and 10 from J; bases not matched to a gene: 8. The CDR3 spans 15 residues. DNA of the CDR3: TGTGCCAGCAGCTTGGGGTCGGCTAGCGGGATAGAGCAGTTCTTC. Amino acid sequence: CASSLGSASGIEQFF.

V is TRBV7-8 and J is TRBJ1-1; the D gene is possibly TRBD1 (5 bases). There are 12 residues in the CDR3. V lost 2 bases and J lost 7, with 8 bases in between. Germline V gene sequence: CDR1 SGHVS, CDR2 FQNEAQ. In DNA form, the CDR3 reads TGTGCCAGCAGCTTAAGGGGAGGTGAAGCTTTCTTT. Its translation: CASSLRGGEAFF.

This clone was observed a single time. The chain joins TRBV19 to TRBJ1-2; 7 bases map to TRBD1. The trim removed 3 bases at V and 3 bases at J, leaving 10 bases unmatched. Germline V gives CDR1 LNHDA, CDR2 SQIVND (reference sequence). There are 16 residues in the CDR3. In DNA, the CDR3 is TGTGCCAGTAGTATGGGGACAGAGCCCGGCCACTATGGCTACACCTTC. It translates to CASSMGTEPGHYGYTF. Full variable domain (missing parts from reference TRBV19 and TRBJ1-2): DGGITQSPKYLFRKEGQNVTLSCEQNLNHDAMYWYRQDPGQGLRLIYYSQIVNDFQKGDIAEGYSVSREKKESFPLTVTSAQKNPTAFYLCASSMGTEPGHYGYTFGSGTRLTVV.

This rearrangement joins TRBV5-6 to TRBJ2-7; possible D gene TRBD2, 6 bases. There are 14 residues in the CDR3. Per the germline V gene, CDR1 is SGHDT and CDR2 is YYEEEE. Trimming stripped 0 bases from V and 3 bases from J, with 10 bases between. The CDR3: CASSLGDSLYEQYF. Here the CDR3 DNA reads TGTGCCAGCAGCTTGGGGGACTCGCTCTACGAGCAGTACTTC.

The chain has TRBV6-1 and TRBJ2-7, with D unresolved. The CDR3 sequence is 13 residues long. V gave up 7 bases and J gave up 3 bases, with 13 bases separating them. Germline CDR1 is MNHNS and CDR2 is SASEGT. CDR3 DNA: TGTGCCAGCATGCGCTCGGGTTTCTACGAGCAGTACTTC. As protein: CASMRSGFYEQYF.

This chain connects TRBV18 to TRBJ2-3; TRBD2 agrees at 7 bases. The germline gives CDR1 KGHSH, CDR2 LQKENI. J was trimmed by 2 bases and V by 1 base; bases with no gene match: 3. The CDR3 consists of 15 residues. The CDR3 nucleotides are TGTGCCAGCTCACCACGAGCGGGGTTCACAGATACGCAGTATTTT. It is translated as CASSPRAGFTDTQYF.

The genes are TRBV29-1 and TRBJ2-3; TRBD2 agrees at 9 bases. With V trimmed by 7 bases and J by 5 bases, 10 bases remained unmatched. Germline CDR1 SQVTM, CDR2 ANQGSEA. The CDR3 is made up of 14 amino acids. CDR3 in DNA: TGCAGCGCCCTTTCCGGCGGGGGGGGAGATACGCAGTATTTT. This encodes CSALSGGGGDTQYF.

This sequence joins TRBV19 and TRBJ1-5; 12 bases are shared with TRBD1. J gave up 7 bases and V 6 bases, and 7 bases lay outside the gene matches. The CDR3 spans 15 residues. Germline CDR1 LNHDA, CDR2 SQIVND (reference sequence). The CDR3 nucleotides are TGTGCCAGTAGCGATGGGACAGGGGGCGTCCAGCCCCAGCATTTT. Translating gives CASSDGTGGVQPQHF.

The chain carries TRBV10-1 and TRBJ1-4; 7 bases align to TRBD1. The germline V gene has CDR1 WNHNN and CDR2 SYGVQD (reference sequence). Trimming at V came to 2 bases and at J to 3 bases, leaving 9 bases not matched to a gene. The CDR3 consists of 17 residues. CDR3 sequence: CASSEGQDTPANEKLFF. CDR3 DNA sequence: TGCGCCAGCAGTGAGGGACAGGACACTCCAGCTAATGAAAAACTGTTTTTT.

This chain links TRBV2 with TRBJ1-1; D is undetermined. CDR3 size: 15 residues. Germline V gene data show CDR1 as SNHLY and CDR2 as FYNNEI. The V and J ends lost 3 bases and 10 bases respectively, with 21 bases between them. The CDR3 sequence is CASSESRAPGKGAFF. The DNA of the CDR3 is TGTGCCAGCAGTGAGTCTAGGGCGCCGGGAAAGGGAGCTTTCTTT.

The chain carries TRBV5-1 and TRBJ2-7, with 10 nucleotides matching TRBD1. V lost 2 bases, J lost 3 bases, and 5 bases stayed unmatched. Germline lookup yields CDR1 SGHRS and CDR2 YFSETQ. This CDR3 has 15 amino acids. The CDR3 protein is CASSLGTGDFYEQYF. The CDR3 DNA sequence: TGCGCCAGCAGCTTAGGGACAGGGGATTTCTACGAGCAGTACTTC.

A single count supports this clone. The chain links TRBV19 to TRBJ2-5, with 9 bases lining up with TRBD1. Per the germline V gene, CDR1 is LNHDA and CDR2 is SQIVND (reference sequence). This CDR3 spans 15 amino acids. V was pared by 5 bases and J by 4 bases, with 8 bases of the junction left unmatched. CDR3: CASSSPGQGRETQYF. In DNA, the CDR3 is TGTGCCAGTAGTTCCCCGGGACAGGGACGAGAGACCCAGTACTTC. The full variable domain, rest sourced from reference TRBV19 and TRBJ2-5, is DGGITQSPKYLFRKEGQNVTLSCEQNLNHDAMYWYRQDPGQGLRLIYYSQIVNDFQKGDIAEGYSVSREKKESFPLTVTSAQKNPTAFYLCASSSPGQGRETQYFGPGTRLLVL.

The chain recombines TRBV9 with TRBJ1-4; D perhaps matches TRBD1 (5 bases). Trimming stripped 3 bases from V and 0 bases from J, with 12 bases between. The CDR3 extends over 16 amino acids. Germline-derived CDR1 and CDR2 are SGDLS and YYNGEE. The chain's CDR3 is CASSGLRDSTNEKLFF. The CDR3 nucleotides read TGTGCCAGCAGCGGACTCAGGGACTCAACTAATGAAAAACTGTTTTTT.

V and J are TRBV9 and TRBJ2-2, with no clear D. The CDR3 has 12 amino acids. Germline V CDR1 and CDR2: SGDLS, YYNGEE. The V and J ends lost 4 bases and 6 bases respectively, with 7 bases between them. This CDR3 is CASSPRAGELFF. The CDR3 coding sequence is TGTGCCAGCAGCCCTCGGGCCGGGGAGCTGTTTTTT.

The J gene is TRBJ1-1, the V gene TRBV7-9; D remains ambiguous. The germline V gene has CDR1 SEHNR and CDR2 FQNEAQ (reference sequence). CDR3 length equals 14 residues. Trimming took off 1 base at V and 7 bases at J, with 13 bases between the two ends. In DNA, the CDR3 is TGTGCCAGCAGCTTAGAAGTTCCCGCCGGTGAAGCTTTCTTT. Amino acid sequence: CASSLEVPAGEAFF.

The chain carries TRBV5-1 and TRBJ2-3; D is possibly TRBD2 (5 bases). V gave up 0 bases and J gave up 2 bases, with 13 bases separating them. This CDR3 contains 16 residues. Germline loops: CDR1 SGHRS, CDR2 YFSETQ. DNA of the CDR3: TGCGCCAGCAGCTTGGAATTATCCGGGGTCACAGATACGCAGTATTTT. This translates into CASSLELSGVTDTQYF.

V and J are TRBV5-1 and TRBJ2-5, with 7 bases fitting TRBD2. Germline lookup yields CDR1 SGHRS and CDR2 YFSETQ. V lost 1 base and J lost 4; bases outside the gene matches: 10. This CDR3 is built from 16 residues. The CDR3 is CASSLTSALMGETQYF. The CDR3 DNA follows: TGCGCCAGCAGCTTGACTAGCGCCTTGATGGGAGAGACCCAGTACTTC.

The rearrangement joins TRBV19 to TRBJ1-1; D is possibly TRBD1 (5 bases). Deletions cut 7 bases from V and 0 bases from J, with 9 bases between. The CDR3 is 13 amino acids. Germline V gives CDR1 LNHDA, CDR2 SQIVND (reference sequence). The CDR3 loop is CASNSRVNTEAFF. DNA for the CDR3: TGTGCCAGTAACAGCAGGGTGAACACTGAAGCTTTCTTT.